Listed here are 20 T cell receptor beta chains from one sample, sequenced in a study of CD8 T cells in ankylosing spondylitis. Each CDR3 protein gets one entry after TCRdb re-called the 5' RACE reads with MiXCR. The sample lists about 160,000 distinct CDR3 sequences, approximately 20% seen once, with over 7% in the top ten. Sequencing input: blood, either unsorted or a sorted T cell fraction (not recorded which). Receptors were obtained from a male donor with ankylosing spondylitis or in good health (not recorded which).

Turning to this clonotype: This may be a read error, as it is one base from a much larger clone. The chain recombines TRBV5-1 with TRBJ2-3; the match to TRBD1 covers 9 bases. There are 15 residues in the CDR3. Germline-derived CDR1 and CDR2 are SGHRS and YFSETQ. CDR3 protein: CASSLGQGNLATQYF. The CDR3 DNA reads TGCGCCAGCAGTTTGGGACAGGGAAACCTAGCTACGCAGTATTTT.

This clonotype was observed a few times. This chain connects TRBV20-1 to TRBJ2-2; possibly TRBD1 or TRBD2 for D (5 bases each). Trimming took off 6 bases at V and 6 bases at J, with 11 bases between the two ends. CDR1 and CDR2 (germline): DFQATT, SNEGSKA (reference sequence). The CDR3 contains 12 residues. The CDR3 nucleotides are TGCAGTGCGAGACTGGGGGCCGGGGAGCTGTTTTTT. Protein product: CSARLGAGELFF.

This clonotype came up many times. The rearrangement uses TRBV6-4 and TRBJ1-5; 7 bases fit TRBD1. With 6 bases clipped from V and 4 bases from J, the junction kept 12 bases outside the gene matches. CDR1 and CDR2 from the germline V gene are MRHNA and SNTAGT. This CDR3 region has 16 residues. CDR3 DNA: TGTGCCAGCAGCCGCTTTGACAGGGTTGGTAATCAGCCCCAGCATTTT. Translation gives CASSRFDRVGNQPQHF.

Ten or more counts support this clonotype. The chain combines TRBV10-3 with TRBJ2-3; D possibly corresponds to TRBD2 (6 bases). CDR3 length equals 12 residues. V lost 5 bases, J lost 4 bases, and 7 bases lay in between. CDR1 ENHRY and CDR2 SYGVKD come from the germline V gene. The CDR3 spells CAISPGADTQYF. The CDR3 DNA sequence: TGTGCCATCAGTCCGGGGGCAGATACGCAGTATTTT.

This clonotype was observed many times. V gene TRBV15 combines with J gene TRBJ2-5; D not certain. The CDR3 extends over 13 amino acids. Germline CDR1 is LNHNV and CDR2 is YYDKDF (reference sequence). V was cut by 4 bases and J by 2 bases, with 8 bases left in between. CDR3 protein: CATSIELQETQYF. For the CDR3, the DNA is TGTGCCACCAGCATCGAACTACAAGAGACCCAGTACTTC. The variable domain in full, with the rest retrieved from reference TRBV15 and TRBJ2-5, is DAMVIQNPRYQVTQFGKPVTLSCSQTLNHNVMYWYQQKSSQAPKLLFHYYDKDFNNEADTPDNFQSRRPNTSFCFLDIRSPGLGDTAMYLCATSIELQETQYFGPGTRLLVL.

This clonotype was picked up many times. The genes are TRBV29-1 and TRBJ2-5, with D perhaps assigned TRBD1 or TRBD2 (5 bases each). CDR1 SQVTM and CDR2 ANQGSEA come from the germline V gene. The CDR3 contains 13 residues. V was clipped by 4 bases and J by 1 base, with 10 bases between them. The CDR3 coding sequence is TGCAGCGTTGGTCGGGGACCCCAAGAGACCCAGTACTTC. The encoded protein is CSVGRGPQETQYF.

The rearrangement links TRBV5-1 to TRBJ1-1; no reliable D call. V lost 7 bases and J 1 base, leaving 8 bases between the germline ends. Germline V CDR1 and CDR2: SGHRS, YFSETQ. This CDR3 is built from 12 residues. CDR3 DNA: TGCGCCAGCTCAGCCAGGAACACTGAAGCTTTCTTT. This translates into CASSARNTEAFF.

This chain links TRBV20-1 with TRBJ1-2, with 12 bases aligning to TRBD1. The CDR3 runs to 16 residues. The V gene end was trimmed by 8 bases and the J gene end by 3 bases; junction bases not matched to a gene: 13. Germline V gene lookup returns CDR1 DFQATT and CDR2 SNEGSKA (reference sequence). The CDR3 DNA sequence: TGCAGTTTCATGGGACAGGGGGCGATCTTAGACTATGGCTACACCTTC. It is translated as CSFMGQGAILDYGYTF.

This clonotype was recorded only once. V is TRBV7-8 and J is TRBJ2-1; maybe TRBD2 (6 bases). The CDR3 extends over 16 amino acids. V lost 5 bases and J 6 bases, leaving 20 bases between the germline ends. Germline CDR1 is SGHVS and CDR2 is FQNEAQ. The CDR3 sequence is CASSPGPAGSGNEQFF. The CDR3 coding sequence is TGTGCCAGCAGCCCAGGACCCGCGGGATCTGGCAATGAGCAGTTCTTC.

The chain employs TRBV7-2 and TRBJ2-5, with D perhaps matching TRBD1 or TRBD2 (5 bases each). The CDR3 totals 12 residues. The germline CDR1 and CDR2 sequences are SGHTA and FQGNSA. Trimming removed 5 bases at V and 6 bases at J, with 10 bases between. CDR3 in amino acids: CASSEGRQTQYF. CDR3 DNA: TGTGCCAGCAGCGAGGGGAGACAGACCCAGTACTTC.

This clonotype was counted only a few times. The rearrangement uses TRBV10-2 and TRBJ2-2, with D perhaps matching TRBD1 (5 bases). Trimming took 8 bases from V and 1 from J, leaving 14 bases between them. Per the germline V gene, CDR1 is WSHSY and CDR2 is SAAADI. This CDR3 is 15 amino acids long. Here the CDR3 reads CASGQQGWNTGELFF. Written as DNA, the CDR3 is TGCGCCAGCGGCCAGCAGGGCTGGAACACCGGGGAGCTGTTTTTT.

This clonotype showed up many times. This chain uses TRBV20-1 with TRBJ1-4; D may be TRBD1 (5 bases). The CDR3 has 14 residues. Germline CDR1 reads DFQATT; CDR2 reads SNEGSKA (reference sequence). Between the trimmed V and J ends, which lost 5 bases and 3 bases, there was a span of 13 bases. The chain's CDR3 is CSAPTGGSNEKLFF. CDR3 sequence (DNA): TGCAGTGCTCCGACGGGGGGGTCTAATGAAAAACTGTTTTTT.

This clonotype was seen a handful of times. This chain uses TRBV6-1 with TRBJ1-1, with TRBD1 matching over 7 bases. Germline V gene lookup returns CDR1 MNHNS and CDR2 SASEGT. This CDR3 has 15 residues. The V and J ends lost 8 bases and 2 bases, in that order; junction bases with no gene match: 11. Written as DNA, the CDR3 is TGTGCCAGCGGTGGGGGGACAGCTCGAAACACTGAAGCTTTCTTT. It is translated as CASGGGTARNTEAFF.

This sequence joins TRBV29-1 and TRBJ1-2; TRBD1 matches at 8 bases. The CDR3 extends over 15 amino acids. V was clipped by 6 bases and J by 4 bases; unmatched bases: 13. Per the germline V gene, CDR1 is SQVTM and CDR2 is ANQGSEA. CDR3 bases: TGCAGCGTCGACAAAAGCGGACAGGGATCCTATGGCTACACCTTC. Residues: CSVDKSGQGSYGYTF.

Only a few counts were recorded for this clonotype. The genes are TRBV27 and TRBJ2-2, with 8 bases aligning to TRBD1. V lost 3 bases and J lost 5; bases outside the gene matches: 5. Germline lookup yields CDR1 MNHEY and CDR2 SMNVEV (reference sequence). This CDR3 contains 15 residues. The CDR3 spells CASSFGQGRTGELFF. The CDR3 nucleotides are TGTGCCAGCAGTTTCGGACAGGGAAGAACCGGGGAGCTGTTTTTT.

The chain combines TRBV12-3 or TRBV12-4 with TRBJ2-1; 9 positions match TRBD2. The CDR3 runs to 16 residues. J lost 2 bases, V lost 5 bases, and 7 bases had no gene match. CDR3 in DNA: TGTGCCAGCAGTCCACCTAGCGGGAAACCCTACAATGAGCAGTTCTTC. It translates to CASSPPSGKPYNEQFF.

The chain links TRBV5-1 to TRBJ2-1; D may be TRBD1 (6 bases). This CDR3 contains 13 residues. Germline CDR1 is SGHRS and CDR2 is YFSETQ. V was shortened by 4 bases and J by 8 bases, with 13 bases between the two germline ends. CDR3 amino acids: CASSQQGIDEQFF. As DNA, the CDR3 is TGCGCCAGCAGCCAACAGGGAATCGATGAGCAGTTCTTC.

There are many counts of this clonotype. The chain is built from TRBV5-1 and TRBJ2-4; a weak D match, TRBD2 (5 bases). Germline CDR1 and CDR2: SGHRS and YFSETQ. This CDR3 has 14 residues. V dropped 0 bases and J dropped 4 bases, with 8 bases sitting between them. The CDR3 protein is CASSLAGGKNIQYF. The CDR3 DNA reads as TGCGCCAGCAGCTTGGCGGGCGGGAAAAACATTCAGTACTTC.

This clonotype was counted between two and nine times. V is TRBV5-1 and J is TRBJ2-7, with 7 bases aligning to TRBD1. The CDR3 totals 14 residues. J was trimmed by 7 bases and V by 4 bases; bases with no gene match: 11. CDR1 is SGHRS and CDR2 is YFSETQ in the germline V gene. CDR3 amino acids: CASSPGQSTGEQYF. The DNA of the CDR3 is TGCGCCAGCAGCCCGGGACAGTCGACGGGTGAGCAGTACTTC.

This clonotype was counted at least ten times. The gene calls are TRBV5-1 and TRBJ2-7, with 7 bases identical to TRBD1. After removal of 2 bases from V and 4 bases from J, the junction contained 3 bases not matched to a gene. The CDR3 is 13 residues long. Germline loops: CDR1 SGHRS, CDR2 YFSETQ. The CDR3 bases are TGCGCCAGCAGCTTTACAGGGGAGTACGAGCAGTACTTC. It specifies CASSFTGEYEQYF. Looking up the rest from reference TRBV5-1 and TRBJ2-7 gives the full variable domain: KAGVTQTPRYLIKTRGQQVTLSCSPISGHRSVSWYQQTPGQGLQFLFEYFSETQRNKGNFPGRFSGRQFSNSRSEMNVSTLELGDSALYLCASSFTGEYEQYFGPGTRLTVT.